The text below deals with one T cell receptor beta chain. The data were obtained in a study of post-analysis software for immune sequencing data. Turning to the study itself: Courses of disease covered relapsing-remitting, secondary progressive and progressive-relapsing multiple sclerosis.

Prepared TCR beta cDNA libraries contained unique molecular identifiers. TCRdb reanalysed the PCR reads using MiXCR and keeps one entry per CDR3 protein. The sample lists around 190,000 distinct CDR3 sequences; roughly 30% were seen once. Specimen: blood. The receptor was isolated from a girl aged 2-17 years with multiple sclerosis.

Written as DNA, the CDR3 is TGCGCCAGCAGCTTGGGATCGGGGACAGCGAGGGGCCCCTACGAGCAGTACTTC. Its protein product is CASSLGSGTARGPYEQYF. The genes are TRBV5-1 and TRBJ2-7, with TRBD1 identical over 7 bases. Germline lookup yields CDR1 SGHRS and CDR2 YFSETQ. CDR3 length: 18 amino acids. The ends lost 0 bases at V and 2 bases at J; junction bases unmatched: 14.